Sequencing of this TCR beta chain was carried out in a study of blood T cell repertoires in COVID-19. Study summary: Acute and convalescent COVID-19 specimens originated in the United States, Italy and Spain. The cDNA or gDNA used as material had been derived from T cells, B-cell-depleted T cells, or PBMCs.

Germline V gene sequence: CDR1 SNHLY, CDR2 FYNNEI. The CDR3 runs to 15 residues. With V trimmed by 6 bases and J by 10 bases, 15 bases remained unmatched. Per the original methods: Estimated nucleated cell counts came from reference gene primer amplification. TCRdb's table, derived via immunoSEQ multiplex PCR, lists solely in-frame clones and lacks some. The V and J calls and clone size were taken over from that table, and D and trimming were inferred from the DNA. The sample includes 150,000 to 180,000 clones, around three quarters seen only once; the top ten take roughly 1.5%. This clone was detected only once.

The TCR comes from a man older than 75 with acute or convalescent COVID-19. Input material: peripheral blood. The chain is built from TRBV2 and TRBJ1-5, with 7 bases identical to TRBD1. CDR3 coding DNA: TGTGCCAGCAGCCCATTGGGGCAGGGGGTAGGCCCCCAGCATTTT. Its protein is CASSPLGQGVGPQHF.